This TCR beta chain came from a study of early T cells in non-severe SARS-CoV-2 infection. Turning to the study itself: Bulk RNA isolated from unsorted whole blood underwent sequencing; chains were not paired. Points from the study as a whole: The VDJdb matching leaned toward anti-spike CD8 responses and overlooked private and CD4 specificities.

In the case of this clonotype: The antigen is undetermined.

CDR3 length: 14 residues. Per germline, CDR1 GTSNPN and CDR2 SVGIG (reference sequence). The germline V and J ends were trimmed by 2 bases and 4 bases, with 13 bases remaining between them. Each single cDNA molecule received a unique molecular identifier. Each CDR3 protein gets one entry after TCRdb re-called the 5' RACE reads with MiXCR. The sample yields approximately 71,000 distinct CDR3 sequences, 9% to 15% seen once. The chain combines TRBV30 with TRBJ2-3, with a possible D match to TRBD2 (5 bases). Sequencing was performed on whole blood. The sequence derives from an adult who was a healthcare worker with PCR-confirmed SARS-CoV-2 infection or an uninfected control (not recorded which). The CDR3 here is CAWSPTPRADTQYF. CDR3 in DNA: TGTGCCTGGAGTCCGACCCCGAGGGCAGATACGCAGTATTTT.